One sample yielded the 25 T cell receptor beta chains listed below, sequenced in a study of lymphopenia after photon versus proton radiotherapy. Here immunoSEQ multiplex PCR was the method, and the copy in TCRdb shows in-frame clones only, minus some. This table holds roughly 41,000 clones, 70% to 90% found once. This material consisted of peripheral blood, taken from a patient treated with photon-based radiotherapy. Receptors were obtained from a man aged 50-60 years with gastric cancer.

The V call is TRBV5-1, the J call TRBJ2-1; D possibly corresponds to TRBD1 (6 bases). Germline lookup yields CDR1 SGHRS and CDR2 YFSETQ. CDR3 length equals 11 residues. V lost 4 bases, J lost 8 bases, and 7 bases lay in between. The CDR3 loop is CASSRQDEQFF. The CDR3, as DNA: TGCGCCAGCAGCCGACAGGATGAGCAGTTCTTC.

The rearrangement links TRBV10-2 to TRBJ1-5; D not resolved. Per germline, CDR1 WSHSY and CDR2 SAAADI. The CDR3 totals 13 residues. Trimming took off 3 bases at V and 10 bases at J, with 13 bases between the two ends. The CDR3 DNA reads TGCGCCAGCAGTGAAGAAACGGGTTTTCCCCAGCATTTT. Translated: CASSEETGFPQHF.

The chain employs TRBV7-9 and TRBJ2-6, with a tentative D call TRBD1 (6 bases). Germline V CDR1 and CDR2: SEHNR, FQNEAQ (reference sequence). The CDR3 runs to 18 residues. V gave up 0 bases and J gave up 2 bases, with 14 bases separating them. For the CDR3, the DNA is TGTGCCAGCAGCTTAGCTGGGGGCGGGCTTACTGGGGCCAACGTCCTGACTTTC. Translating it yields CASSLAGGGLTGANVLTF.

J is TRBJ2-2 and V is TRBV6-4; maybe TRBD1 (6 bases). V lost 4 bases and J 3 bases, leaving 9 bases between the germline ends. This CDR3 has 14 amino acids. CDR1 and CDR2 from the germline V gene are MRHNA and SNTAGT. The CDR3 DNA reads TGTGCCAGCAGTGCTGGGGGCGACACCGGGGAGCTGTTTTTT. Protein product: CASSAGGDTGELFF.

The genes are TRBV20-1 and TRBJ1-3, with D unclear. Germline CDR1 DFQATT, CDR2 SNEGSKA (reference sequence). Trimming left V 3 bases short and J 4 bases short, with 4 bases between. The CDR3 loop spans 11 amino acids. The CDR3 DNA reads TGCAGTGCTAGTGGGGGAAACACCATATATTTT. This codes for CSASGGNTIYF.

The chain carries TRBV12-5 and TRBJ2-6; D call uncertain. V gave up 1 base and J gave up 0 bases, with 4 bases separating them. CDR1 is LGHNT, CDR2 FRNRAP, per germline. There are 15 residues in the CDR3. The CDR3 DNA reads as TGTGCTAGTGGTTTGGGGGACTCTGGGGCCAACGTCCTGACTTTC. Protein product: CASGLGDSGANVLTF.

The chain is built from TRBV10-3 and TRBJ2-7, with 10 bases lining up with TRBD1. The CDR3 spans 15 residues. V dropped 3 bases and J dropped 4; count of bases not matched to a gene: 6. Germline assignment: CDR1 ENHRY and CDR2 SYGVKD. In nucleotides, the CDR3 is TGTGCCATCAGTGAAGGGGACAGGGGAGGATACGAGCAGTACTTC. Protein: CAISEGDRGGYEQYF.

The chain joins TRBV29-1 to TRBJ2-1, with 11 bases identical to TRBD1. In germline, CDR1 is SQVTM, CDR2 ANQGSEA. The CDR3 extends over 14 amino acids. Trimming at V came to 7 bases and at J to 7 bases, leaving 9 bases not matched to a gene. The CDR3 is CSAGQGALANEQFF. CDR3 coding DNA: TGCAGCGCTGGACAGGGGGCTCTAGCGAATGAGCAGTTCTTC.

This chain connects TRBV2 to TRBJ2-7; 9 bases line up with TRBD1. V lost 8 bases and J lost 5; bases outside the gene matches: 13. Germline V CDR1 and CDR2: SNHLY, FYNNEI. The CDR3 extends over 15 amino acids. Written as DNA, the CDR3 is TGTGCCAGCCGAGTTCTCGGGACAGGGATTGACGAGCAGTACTTC. Translated: CASRVLGTGIDEQYF.

In its sample, this clone was seen once. The CDR3 region is CASSSGQGSGANVLTF. The CDR3 DNA sequence: TGTGCCAGCAGCTCGGGACAGGGGTCTGGGGCCAACGTCCTGACTTTC. The J gene is TRBJ2-6, the V gene TRBV7-6, with 10 bases aligning to TRBD1. The CDR3 runs to 16 residues. V was pared by 4 bases and J by 1 base, with 1 base of the junction left unmatched. Germline CDR1 is SGHVS and CDR2 is FNYEAQ.

This clone was detected only once. This chain uses TRBV5-8 with TRBJ2-1; D may be TRBD2 (6 bases). The ends were cut back, 2 bases at V and 0 bases at J, with 9 bases in the middle. The CDR3 spans 15 residues. Germline V CDR1 and CDR2: SGHTS, YDEGEE. The CDR3 loop reads CASSFRGSSYNEQFF. DNA of the CDR3: TGTGCCAGCAGCTTCCGGGGGTCCTCCTACAATGAGCAGTTCTTC.

The chain carries TRBV4-3 and TRBJ2-7, with 8 bases identical to TRBD1. The germline gives CDR1 LGHNA, CDR2 YSLEER. V was clipped by 4 bases and J by 2 bases; unmatched bases: 4. The CDR3 length is 14 residues. The CDR3 spells CASSLRTGPYEQYF. CDR3 nucleotides: TGCGCCAGCAGCCTACGGACAGGGCCCTACGAGCAGTACTTC.

This sequence joins TRBV9 and TRBJ2-1; TRBD1 matches at 8 bases. There are 16 residues in the CDR3. CDR1 is SGDLS and CDR2 is YYNGEE in the germline V gene. Unmatched junction bases numbered 12, after V lost 3 bases and J lost 7 bases. CDR3 coding DNA: TGTGCCAGCAGCGGTATCCTGACAGGGGAATTAAATGAGCAGTTCTTC. This codes for CASSGILTGELNEQFF.

This sequence joins TRBV19 and TRBJ1-1; 8 nucleotides match TRBD1. CDR1 is LNHDA and CDR2 is SQIVND in the germline V gene (reference sequence). The V gene end was trimmed by 3 bases and the J gene end by 6 bases; junction bases not matched to a gene: 12. This CDR3 spans 16 amino acids. The CDR3, as DNA: TGTGCCAGTAGTATGGTCGGGACAGGCCTAAGTGCTGAAGCTTTCTTT. It is translated as CASSMVGTGLSAEAFF.

The chain recombines TRBV29-1 with TRBJ2-7; 8 bases are shared with TRBD2. The CDR3 has 14 amino acids. Trimming took 5 bases from V and 0 from J; bases not matched to a gene: 6. Germline CDR1 is SQVTM and CDR2 is ANQGSEA. CDR3 in DNA: TGCAGCGTTTTACTAGCGGTGAGCTCCTACGAGCAGTACTTC. Its protein product is CSVLLAVSSYEQYF.

The chain is built from TRBV6-5 and TRBJ2-4; 7 bases line up with TRBD1. Germline CDR1 and CDR2: MNHEY and SVGAGI. The CDR3 loop spans 13 amino acids. The V gene end was trimmed by 6 bases and the J gene end by 4 bases; junction bases not matched to a gene: 3. CDR3 nucleotides: TGTGCCAGCAGCCGACAGGGTAAAAACATTCAGTACTTC. Translation gives CASSRQGKNIQYF.

The V call is TRBV4-1, the J call TRBJ2-3; weak D call: TRBD2 (6 bases). Germline assignment: CDR1 MGHRA and CDR2 YSYEKL. Trimming took off 1 base at V and 3 bases at J, with 14 bases between the two ends. CDR3 size: 16 residues. The CDR3 DNA reads as TGCGCCAGCAGCCAAGGAACGGGAGTTAGAACAGATACGCAGTATTTT. Its protein is CASSQGTGVRTDTQYF.

This clone has just one count. The gene calls are TRBV30 and TRBJ2-7, with D perhaps TRBD1 or TRBD2 (5 bases each). CDR1 is GTSNPN, CDR2 SVGIG, per germline (reference sequence). V lost 4 bases and J 2 bases, leaving 12 bases between the germline ends. The CDR3 has 13 residues. The CDR3 region is CAWNGGAPYEQYF. The CDR3 DNA is TGTGCCTGGAATGGGGGAGCCCCCTACGAGCAGTACTTC.

The chain joins TRBV6-1 to TRBJ2-3; tentative D call: TRBD2 (6 bases). CDR3 length: 14 amino acids. Trimming removed 6 bases at V and 2 bases at J, with 12 bases between. CDR1 is MNHNS, CDR2 SASEGT, per germline. DNA for the CDR3: TGTGCCAGCAGGCTTAGCGGTACCACAGATACGCAGTATTTT. It yields the protein CASRLSGTTDTQYF.

V gene TRBV5-1 combines with J gene TRBJ2-7; 9 bases fit TRBD2. The length of the CDR3 is 14 residues. J was trimmed by 4 bases and V by 4 bases; bases with no gene match: 6. The germline CDR1 and CDR2 sequences are SGHRS and YFSETQ. As DNA, the CDR3 is TGCGCCAGCAGCGGGGGACTAGCAGGTTACGAGCAGTACTTC. Residues: CASSGGLAGYEQYF.

This clone showed up just a few times. The V call is TRBV9, the J call TRBJ2-5, with D unclear. V was pared by 0 bases and J by 1 base, with 4 bases between. Germline CDR1 reads SGDLS; CDR2 reads YYNGEE. CDR3 length: 13 amino acids. The CDR3 coding sequence is TGTGCCAGCAGCGTAGCCCCCCAAGAGACCCAGTACTTC. Translated, it gives CASSVAPQETQYF.

The V gene is TRBV10-3, the J gene TRBJ2-2, with 7 bases aligning to TRBD2. Germline V gene data show CDR1 as ENHRY and CDR2 as SYGVKD. Unmatched junction bases numbered 4, after V lost 0 bases and J lost 3 bases. The CDR3 is 16 amino acids. CDR3 nucleotides: TGTGCCATCAGTGAGTCGGGGGGAGGGGACACCGGGGAGCTGTTTTTT. It translates to CAISESGGGDTGELFF.

J is TRBJ2-1 and V is TRBV7-9; 10 bases match TRBD1. Trimming cost V 0 bases and J 6 bases; bases outside gene matches: 2. This CDR3 has 15 residues. The germline V gene has CDR1 SEHNR and CDR2 FQNEAQ (reference sequence). In DNA form, the CDR3 reads TGTGCCAGCAGCTTAGCTCGGACAGGGGGCAATGAGCAGTTCTTC. Amino acid sequence: CASSLARTGGNEQFF. The full variable domain, in which reference TRBV7-9 and TRBJ2-1 provide the parts outside the CDR3, is DTGVSQNPRHKITKRGQNVTFRCDPISEHNRLYWYRQTLGQGPEFLTYFQNEAQLEKSRLLSDRFSAERPKGSFSTLEIQRTEQGDSAMYLCASSLARTGGNEQFFGPGTRLTVL.

The chain combines TRBV2 with TRBJ2-5; tentative D call: TRBD1 (5 bases). CDR1 SNHLY and CDR2 FYNNEI come from the germline V gene. This CDR3 contains 16 residues. Trimming cost V 7 bases and J 1 base, with 19 bases left between them. In DNA form, the CDR3 reads TGTGCCAGCACCGAAGGGGCCGTAGGGGTCCAAGAGACCCAGTACTTC. Protein sequence: CASTEGAVGVQETQYF.

This sequence joins TRBV19 and TRBJ2-7; D gene unclear. The germline gives CDR1 LNHDA, CDR2 SQIVND (reference sequence). The V and J ends lost 5 bases and 3 bases respectively, with 14 bases between them. This CDR3 contains 14 residues. The CDR3 coding sequence is TGTGCCAGTAGTTCGACCGACTCGGTCTACGAGCAGTACTTC. It codes for CASSSTDSVYEQYF.